These 27 T cell receptor beta chains originate from one sample sequenced in a study of breast tumors, draining lymph nodes, adjacent tissues. TCRdb reprocessed the multiplex PCR reads via MiXCR and lists one record per CDR3 protein. There are 13,000 or so distinct CDR3 sequences in the sample; about 50% occur only once, and 40% to 50% lies in the top ten. The material sequenced was tumor-adjacent breast tissue. The receptors come from a female donor with breast cancer. Some clones in this sample may be carry-over from other donors' samples.

This chain links TRBV9 with TRBJ1-2; the D gene is possibly TRBD1 (6 bases). The CDR3 consists of 15 residues. Trimming pared 3 bases from V and 0 bases from J, leaving 12 bases between. Germline CDR1 and CDR2: SGDLS and YYNGEE. The CDR3 sequence: CASSARGGANYGYTF. The CDR3 region has the DNA TGTGCCAGCAGCGCCCGTGGGGGCGCTAACTATGGCTACACCTTC. The whole variable domain, filled in from reference TRBV9 and TRBJ1-2, reads DSGVTQTPKHLITATGQRVTLRCSPRSGDLSVYWYQQSLDQGLQFLIQYYNGEERAKGNILERFSAQQFPDLHSELNLSSLELGDSALYFCASSARGGANYGYTFGSGTRLTVV.

The chain employs TRBV7-2 and TRBJ1-1; a weak D match, TRBD1 (5 bases). V was trimmed by 1 base and J by 11 bases, leaving 8 bases between them. The CDR3 is 11 residues long. Per germline, CDR1 SGHTA and CDR2 FQGNSA. CDR3 protein: CASSLGRGAFF. For the CDR3, the DNA is TGTGCCAGCAGCTTAGGCCGGGGGGCTTTCTTT.

The chain couples TRBV5-1 to TRBJ2-3; no firm D call. Germline V gives CDR1 SGHRS, CDR2 YFSETQ. The V end lost 0 bases, the J end lost 2 bases, and 7 bases lay between the germline ends. The CDR3 extends over 14 amino acids. This chain's CDR3 is CASSLEDNTDTQYF. In DNA form, the CDR3 reads TGCGCCAGCAGCTTGGAAGATAACACAGATACGCAGTATTTT. The whole variable domain, remainder taken from reference TRBV5-1 and TRBJ2-3, is KAGVTQTPRYLIKTRGQQVTLSCSPISGHRSVSWYQQTPGQGLQFLFEYFSETQRNKGNFPGRFSGRQFSNSRSEMNVSTLELGDSALYLCASSLEDNTDTQYFGPGTRLTVL.

This chain joins TRBV29-1 and TRBJ2-1, with 7 bases matching TRBD2. This CDR3 has 14 amino acids. Germline lookup yields CDR1 SQVTM and CDR2 ANQGSEA. The V segment lost 1 base and the J segment 7 bases; nucleotides outside the gene matches: 7. This CDR3 reads CSVEGGGPGNEQFF. The CDR3 nucleotides read TGCAGCGTTGAAGGGGGAGGGCCAGGGAATGAGCAGTTCTTC.

The sample holds one count of this clonotype. V is TRBV20-1 and J is TRBJ1-6; D is possibly TRBD1 (6 bases). V shed 6 bases and J shed 13 bases, with 13 bases lying between them. The length of the CDR3 is 11 residues. Germline assignment: CDR1 DFQATT and CDR2 SNEGSKA (reference sequence). CDR3 sequence: CSAAGVFPLHF. The CDR3 bases are TGCAGTGCGGCAGGGGTTTTCCCCCTCCACTTT.

The CDR3 coding sequence is TGTGCCAGCAGCTTAATTGGGACTATCACAGATACGCAGTATTTT. Protein product: CASSLIGTITDTQYF. The chain has TRBV7-3 and TRBJ2-3; the match to TRBD2 covers 7 bases. CDR3 length equals 15 residues. CDR1 SGHTA and CDR2 FQGTGA come from the germline V gene. V dropped 1 base and J dropped 2; count of bases not matched to a gene: 3.

This rearrangement joins TRBV7-8 to TRBJ2-3; 10 bases fit TRBD2. The CDR3 length is 16 residues. Germline CDR1 SGHVS, CDR2 FQNEAQ. The V and J ends lost 2 bases and 5 bases, in that order; junction bases with no gene match: 7. In DNA form, the CDR3 reads TGTGCCAGCAGCTTAAAAGCGGGAGGGCCCAAAGATACGCAGTATTTT. Its protein product is CASSLKAGGPKDTQYF.

This clonotype has a count of ten or more. The genes are TRBV20-1 and TRBJ2-5; D gene ambiguous. CDR3 length: 17 residues. The germline CDR1 and CDR2 sequences are DFQATT and SNEGSKA (reference sequence). V was pared by 2 bases and J by 5 bases, with 24 bases between. The CDR3 DNA sequence: TGCAGTGCTAGAAACCCGGCTTTGGGCACGGGTCCGGAGACCCAGTACTTC. It is translated as CSARNPALGTGPETQYF.

The chain couples TRBV5-1 to TRBJ1-2; maybe TRBD1 (6 bases). Between the trimmed V and J ends, which lost 3 bases and 5 bases, there was a span of 17 bases. Germline-derived CDR1 and CDR2 are SGHRS and YFSETQ. This CDR3 spans 15 amino acids. In DNA form, the CDR3 reads TGCGCCAGCAGCTCGCCTCCGGGACAAGAGTATGGCTACACCTTC. Amino acids: CASSSPPGQEYGYTF.

Comment on this clonotype: A junction end diverges from the germline sequence, so it may reflect a read error. The chain is built from TRBV3-1 and TRBJ2-3; no clear D gene. The germline V gene has CDR1 LGHDT and CDR2 YNNKEL (reference sequence). The CDR3 has 13 residues. CDR3 region: CAGSQDRRDTQYF. The CDR3 region has the DNA TGTGCCGGCAGCCAAGATCGCCGAGATACGCAGTATTTT.

This clonotype is categorized as medium-sized (0.01 to 0.1%). V is TRBV30 and J is TRBJ1-5; D unresolved. The CDR3 loop spans 12 amino acids. Germline assignment: CDR1 GTSNPN and CDR2 SVGIG (reference sequence). The germline V and J ends were trimmed by 1 base and 9 bases, with 10 bases remaining between them. The CDR3 DNA sequence: TGTGCCTGGAGTGCCGAAGGGAGGCCCCAGCATTTT. This encodes CAWSAEGRPQHF.

This clonotype was seen at least ten times. The chain joins TRBV11-2 to TRBJ2-1; 10 nucleotides agree with TRBD2. The CDR3 has 20 residues. Trimming took 4 bases from V and 1 from J; bases not matched to a gene: 16. Germline V gives CDR1 SGHAT, CDR2 FQNNGV. The CDR3 sequence: CASSSPRAGGPKGSYNEQFF. The DNA of the CDR3 is TGTGCCAGCAGCTCCCCTCGAGCGGGAGGGCCTAAGGGGTCCTACAATGAGCAGTTCTTC.

This clonotype has at least ten counts. This chain uses TRBV5-1 with TRBJ2-1; D might be TRBD2 (5 bases). The V end lost 7 bases, the J end lost 9 bases, and 23 bases lay between the germline ends. CDR3 length: 15 residues. CDR1 and CDR2 from the germline V gene are SGHRS and YFSETQ. The DNA for the CDR3 is TGCGCCAGCGCGTTCTTGGGAGTGAACGAAGCTGAGCAGTTCTTC. It specifies CASAFLGVNEAEQFF.

The genes are TRBV9 and TRBJ2-3; TRBD2 matches 13 bases. Germline V CDR1 and CDR2: SGDLS, YYNGEE. CDR3 length: 15 amino acids. V gave up 3 bases and J gave up 10 bases; unmatched junction bases: 8. The CDR3 sequence is CASSARTSGGLPQYF. CDR3 nucleotides: TGTGCCAGCAGCGCTAGGACTAGCGGGGGTCTCCCGCAGTATTTT.

The rearrangement links TRBV29-1 to TRBJ2-1; D tentatively fits TRBD1 or TRBD2 (6 bases each). Germline-derived CDR1 and CDR2 are SQVTM and ANQGSEA. The CDR3 has 13 amino acids. Trimming shortened V by 6 bases and J by 8 bases, and 17 bases separated the two germline ends. The CDR3: CSVGGLTMDEQFF. CDR3 sequence (DNA): TGCAGCGTAGGGGGACTCACAATGGATGAGCAGTTCTTC.

V is TRBV20-1 and J is TRBJ2-3; 12 bases agree with TRBD2. Germline CDR1 is DFQATT and CDR2 is SNEGSKA (reference sequence). This CDR3 has 16 amino acids. Trimming took 5 bases from V and 6 from J; bases not matched to a gene: 12. CDR3 loop: CSAPNRLAGVTDTQYF. The CDR3, as DNA: TGCAGTGCTCCCAACCGACTAGCGGGAGTCACCGATACGCAGTATTTT.

This clonotype was counted ten times or more. The V call is TRBV9, the J call TRBJ2-5, with D possibly being TRBD1 or TRBD2 (5 bases each). The CDR3 sequence is 15 residues long. CDR1 and CDR2 (germline): SGDLS, YYNGEE. V was trimmed by 4 bases and J by 5 bases, leaving 18 bases between them. The CDR3 here is CASSNDRDARETQYF. For the CDR3, the DNA is TGTGCCAGCAGCAATGACCGGGACGCCCGGGAGACCCAGTACTTC. Looking up the rest from reference TRBV9 and TRBJ2-5 gives the full variable domain: DSGVTQTPKHLITATGQRVTLRCSPRSGDLSVYWYQQSLDQGLQFLIQYYNGEERAKGNILERFSAQQFPDLHSELNLSSLELGDSALYFCASSNDRDARETQYFGPGTRLLVL.

V and J are TRBV7-3 and TRBJ2-3; perhaps D is TRBD1 or TRBD2 (5 bases each). V was clipped by 3 bases and J by 6 bases, with 10 bases between them. This CDR3 contains 13 residues. Germline loops: CDR1 SGHTA, CDR2 FQGTGA. This chain's CDR3 is CASSFGGGDTQYF. The CDR3 DNA reads as TGTGCCAGCAGCTTTGGGGGTGGGGATACGCAGTATTTT.

This sequence joins TRBV6-1 and TRBJ2-7; D perhaps matches TRBD1 (7 bases). V was shortened by 5 bases and J by 6 bases, with 11 bases between the two germline ends. This CDR3 region has 12 residues. Germline CDR1 reads MNHNS; CDR2 reads SASEGT. For the CDR3, the DNA is TGTGCCAGCAGTCAGGGGGGTTCCGAGCAGTACTTC. It is translated as CASSQGGSEQYF.

Judged by abundance, this clonotype is medium-sized. J is TRBJ1-2 and V is TRBV19, with 8 bases fitting TRBD1. Germline V CDR1 and CDR2: LNHDA, SQIVND (reference sequence). Germline trimming cut 6 bases from V and 10 bases from J; bases unmatched to any gene: 19. This CDR3 has 16 amino acids. The CDR3 loop reads CASRRDRWRVSSDYTF. The CDR3 region has the DNA TGTGCCAGTAGACGGGACAGGTGGCGAGTATCAAGTGACTACACCTTC.

This chain's CDR3 is CASSAGLAGGYYEQYF. The CDR3, as DNA: TGTGCCAGCAGCGCGGGACTAGCGGGAGGATACTACGAGCAGTACTTC. The V call is TRBV7-4, the J call TRBJ2-7, with 15 bases that match TRBD2. V lost 5 bases and J lost 3; bases outside the gene matches: 5. CDR1 is SGHVT and CDR2 is SQSDAQ in the germline V gene. The CDR3 loop spans 16 amino acids.

At least ten counts were recorded for this clonotype. The V call is TRBV6-5, the J call TRBJ2-5, with 7 bases identical to TRBD2. CDR1 and CDR2 from the germline V gene are MNHEY and SVGAGI. Trimming removed 4 bases from V and 2 bases from J; junction bases left unmatched: 4. The CDR3 consists of 14 residues. The CDR3 is CASSSSGGQETQYF. CDR3 in DNA: TGTGCCAGCAGTTCCTCGGGGGGTCAAGAGACCCAGTACTTC.

V and J are TRBV4-3 and TRBJ1-4, with D hard to call. Germline loops: CDR1 LGHNA, CDR2 YSLEER. Trimming took off 3 bases at V and 5 bases at J, with 13 bases between the two ends. CDR3 size: 15 residues. CDR3 protein: CASSHSSSPNEKLFF. In DNA, the CDR3 is TGCGCCAGCAGCCATAGCAGTTCTCCAAATGAAAAACTGTTTTTT.

This clonotype came up once. V is TRBV19 and J is TRBJ2-3; the match to TRBD2 covers 8 bases. The V and J ends lost 7 bases and 2 bases, in that order; junction bases with no gene match: 8. The CDR3 has 15 amino acids. Germline V lookup: CDR1 LNHDA, CDR2 SQIVND (reference sequence). The CDR3 DNA is TGTGCCAGTAACGGGGGGGACCCACCCACAGATACGCAGTATTTT. This gives the protein CASNGGDPPTDTQYF.

The CDR3 DNA follows: TGCAGTGCAGGGACTAGCGGGAGGGACGAGTACTTC. Protein sequence: CSAGTSGRDEYF. V is TRBV20-1 and J is TRBJ2-7; 16 nucleotides agree with TRBD2. CDR1 is DFQATT and CDR2 is SNEGSKA in the germline V gene (reference sequence). Trimming cost V 6 bases and J 11 bases; bases outside gene matches: 4. The CDR3 spans 12 residues.

As DNA, the CDR3 is TGCGCCAGCAGCCAAGATATTAGCGGGAGTTTTTACGAGCAGTACTTC. It is translated as CASSQDISGSFYEQYF. The genes are TRBV4-1 and TRBJ2-7; 9 bases align to TRBD2. The germline CDR1 and CDR2 sequences are MGHRA and YSYEKL. V dropped 0 bases and J dropped 4; count of bases not matched to a gene: 7. The CDR3 length is 16 residues.

This chain links TRBV29-1 with TRBJ2-7, with 10 bases aligning to TRBD1. This CDR3 contains 14 residues. V lost 2 bases to trimming and J lost 7 bases; unmatched junction nucleotides: 8. Per germline, CDR1 SQVTM and CDR2 ANQGSEA. The CDR3 reads CSVEWLGQGREQYF. In DNA form, the CDR3 reads TGCAGCGTTGAATGGCTGGGACAGGGGAGGGAGCAGTACTTC.